The sequence of this TCR beta chain was determined in a study of T cells in localized non-small cell lung cancer (dated by TCRdb to about 2020). Looking at the study overall: Comparing tumors with uninvolved tumor-adjacent lungs, the study looked at the T cell repertoires of 236 patients with early-stage NSCLC. Of the NSCLC patients, about 130 were male and approximately 97 were female, and the mean age was around 66 years. The cohort was made up of some 240 treatment-naive NSCLC patients whose localized lung tumors had been resected.

V lost 7 bases and J lost 7 bases; the stretch between them is 13 bases long. CDR3 length: 12 amino acids, cysteine to phenylalanine. Of all the DNA, just the CDR3 is kept, 36 bases in frame from base 1. Reading the germline V gene gives CDR1 SQVTM and CDR2 ANQGSEA. The immunoSEQ Assay was used to sequence TCR beta CDR3 regions from DNA. On the study's bioinformatics: To compute T cell density, TCR beta template counts were normalized to usable DNA, which was estimated by amplifying housekeeping genes. The preseqR package was used to estimate richness by extrapolating to 400,000 templates for PBMC samples and to 120,000 templates for tissue samples. Clonality was defined as one minus Pielou's evenness. Differential abundance testing on productive amino-acid clonotypes, with a minimum total count of 5 and an alpha of 0.1, was used to identify tissue-enriched TCRs. The Jaccard Index and the Morisita Overlap Index were used to measure how much the repertoires overlapped between compartments. GLIPH grouped TCR beta CDR3s together with public tetramer-defined viral CDR3s, and a viral motif had to include at least three viral sequences and show V-gene enrichment. Drawn from immuneACCESS, this table holds only the in-frame rearrangements with V and J called that TCRdb kept. Clones are partly lost; checked studies trace under half to an unresolved V gene and leave the rest unexplained. For V, J and clone size, that table is used; D and trimming come from the DNA. The sample data list 1,200 to 1,500 clones, and less than 30% of these were observed just once. Of the sample, roughly 19% is held by the ten largest clones.

Only a few counts were recorded for this clone. This receptor's antigen is unknown. No much larger clonotype is one base removed from it; base qualities were not supplied. Uninvolved adjacent lung was taken at least 2 cm from the tumor margin and confirmed free of atypia by two independent pathologists. At diagnosis, peripheral blood, uninvolved tumor-adjacent lung and tumor were collected and were preserved as a mix of fresh-frozen and FFPE material. Results and caveats for the whole study, not just this receptor: Uninvolved tumor-adjacent lung showed the highest T cell clonality, higher than tumor, which suggests more focused antigenic responses in the adjacent lung. Higher T cell density in blood was associated with longer overall survival, whereas higher clonality in adjacent lung was associated with shorter survival. Of the top 100 tumor clones, a median of approximately 60 were detected in paired uninvolved adjacent lung; approximately 30 were also among that lung's top 100. Because multi-region tumor sequencing was not performed, intratumor heterogeneity could not be ruled out. Because of the exploratory design, TCR variables were selected using unadjusted p-values without false-discovery rate correction.

This material consisted of normal lung tissue next to the tumor, taken before any cancer treatment. The sequence is built from TRBV29-1 and TRBJ2-2; D gene: possibly TRBD2, on 6 matching bases. The receptor was isolated from a woman aged 40-75 years with stage I squamous cell lung carcinoma. DNA sequence: TGCAGCGGGGGACTGAGGGGCGGGGAGCTGTTTTTT. It encodes CSGGLRGGELFF.